A selection of T cell receptor beta chains follows, all from one sample in a study of blood T cell repertoires in COVID-19. Assay: immunoSEQ multiplex PCR; the TCRdb copy retains only in-frame clones and omits some. The table has roughly 180,000 clones, around 85% seen once; the top ten hold approximately 7%. Sequencing input: peripheral blood. The receptors come from an elderly man with COVID-19, enrolled during active disease. Both conserved end residues are trimmed from each CDR3. Expanded clones get a size class; other rows say once, few or many, or leave the size out.

>-|TRBV11-2|TRBJ1-5
ASSLGRGPHQPQH
>-|TRBV10-1|TRBJ2-2
ASSALAGTGELF
>many|TRBV6-5|TRBJ2-7
ASSPTESYEQY
>-|TRBV9|TRBJ2-5
ASSPRLYQETQY
>-|TRBV5-5|TRBJ2-3
ASSLPGTDTQY
>-|TRBV3-1/TRBV3-2|TRBJ1-6
ASSQEDYSPLH
>-|TRBV25-1|TRBJ2-3
ASSERGSTDTQY
>-|TRBV18|TRBJ2-7
ASSPPKGTGTYEQY
>-|TRBV4-3|TRBJ1-1
ASSQDLRDSGPFEAF
>-|TRBV28|TRBJ2-2
ASHREDTGELF
>-|TRBV2|TRBJ2-5
ASSSGTGEETQY
>-|TRBV4-2|TRBJ2-7
ASSPAASANEQY
>-|TRBV7-9|TRBJ1-3
ASSPVANTIY
>-|TRBV6-5|TRBJ1-5
ASSPGLGNQPQH
>-|TRBV13|TRBJ2-3
ASSPRLGGGADTQY
>-|TRBV5-4|TRBJ1-2
ASSPGGQGESGYT
>once|TRBV7-4|TRBJ1-3
ASSQNSGNTIY
>-|TRBV6-2/TRBV6-3|TRBJ1-1
ASSWQGNTEAF
>-|TRBV19|TRBJ2-2
ASSRYGSDTGGAGGELF
>-|TRBV10-3|TRBJ2-5
AISDGETQY
>-|TRBV9|TRBJ2-3
ASSVGPGSGVTDTQY
>-|TRBV7-2|TRBJ2-1
ASSLQGHEQF
>-|TRBV5-1|TRBJ2-1
ASSRDFQYNEQF
>-|TRBV21-1|TRBJ1-1
ASSKGGGAETEAF
>-|TRBV4-3|TRBJ2-5
ASSETVYQETQY
>-|TRBV6-2/TRBV6-3|TRBJ2-5
ASSPTHPGQETQY
>few|TRBV19|TRBJ2-5
ASRLAGETQY
>-|TRBV9|TRBJ2-7
ASSSEGGHSYEQY
>-|TRBV9|TRBJ1-2
ASSPPDPGGYT
>-|TRBV6-5|TRBJ2-5
ASKTRGGKTQY
>few|TRBV5-5|TRBJ2-5
ASSSPTGTETQY
>once|TRBV7-6|TRBJ1-1
ASSLSSLAEAF
>-|TRBV28|TRBJ1-1
ASSLQGGTEAF
>-|TRBV24-1|TRBJ1-5
ATSENDRVPRPQH
>-|TRBV3-1/TRBV3-2|TRBJ1-1
ASSLGGRDTEAF
>-|TRBV19|TRBJ1-1
ASSIGGQDRTEAF
>few|TRBV6-1|TRBJ1-6
ASSGRPTGVPSPLH
>-|TRBV10-2|TRBJ1-1
ASSRQGGLNTEAF
>-|TRBV3-1/TRBV3-2|TRBJ2-1
ASSPPGGGAKNEQF
>-|TRBV2|TRBJ1-1
ASILPGQGAGGTEAF
>-|TRBV5-8|TRBJ2-7
ASSIGGASYEQY
>-|TRBV12-3/TRBV12-4|TRBJ1-4
ASSLRRNEKLF
>once|TRBV5-1|TRBJ2-2
ASSLGQGTMTGELF
>-|TRBV5-6|TRBJ1-5
ASSLHRGQIHFDQPQH
>-|TRBV5-1|TRBJ1-1
ASSPWGGRSTEAF